This T cell receptor beta chain was found in a study of blood T cell repertoires in COVID-19. The CDR3 loop spans 21 amino acids. V shed 2 bases and J 4 bases; nucleotides not matched to a gene: 18. Germline CDR1 reads KGHDR; CDR2 reads SFDVKD. Authors' data handling: Amplification of reference gene primers provided the estimated nucleated cell counts. The method was immunoSEQ multiplex PCR; TCRdb's version includes in-frame clones alone and lacks a portion of them. That table gives V, J and clone size, and the DNA gave D and trimming. The table has around 250,000 clones, around 93% seen once. Living in about two dozen US areas, the participants were between roughly 18 and 95 years of age. Before they entered the study, exposed participants had met a COVID-19 case within 2 weeks.

This TCR was recovered from a middle-aged man who had been exposed to COVID-19. The specimen sequenced was PBMCs or T cells enriched from blood (not recorded which). The chain recombines TRBV24-1 with TRBJ2-7; 14 positions agree with TRBD2. DNA of the CDR3: TGTGCCACCAGTGATTCAAGGGCTAGAGGGACTAGCGGGAGTGCTCCTTACGAGCAGTACTTC. This codes for CATSDSRARGTSGSAPYEQYF.